This TCR beta chain was documented in a study of CD8+CD57+ T cells in acquired aplastic anemia. Overall study: DNA per sorted CD4+ or CD8+ sample ranged about 0.19 to 30 ug, averaging 3.2 ug. The study, taken as a whole, reports: Patients and controls were not found to differ significantly in CD8+ Simpson's diversity.

Sequenced patients had shown CD8+CD57+ cell expansion by flow cytometry. No patient had been given any therapy when blood was sampled. This clonotype was detected ten times or more. Its target is not known. Trimming removed 9 bases from V and 4 bases from J, with 26 bases in between. This CDR3 is built from 17 residues. Germline CDR1 MGHRA, CDR2 YSYEKL. Researchers used genomic DNA as the template to profile TCR beta VDJ and CDR3. Using its own MiXCR run on the reads, TCRdb lists one record per CDR3 protein. Among 150,000 to 200,000 distinct CDR3 sequences listed, 40% to 50% were seen once. This TCR was sampled from a human donor with aplastic anemia. The gene calls are TRBV4-1 and TRBJ2-3, with D hard to call. Sample: sorted CD4+, CD8+, or CD8+CD57+ T cells (not recorded which) from PBMCs. The CDR3 DNA is TGCGCCAGTTCCCCGCCCTCGGCAGGTATAATTGCAGATACGCAGTATTTT. Residues: CASSPPSAGIIADTQYF.